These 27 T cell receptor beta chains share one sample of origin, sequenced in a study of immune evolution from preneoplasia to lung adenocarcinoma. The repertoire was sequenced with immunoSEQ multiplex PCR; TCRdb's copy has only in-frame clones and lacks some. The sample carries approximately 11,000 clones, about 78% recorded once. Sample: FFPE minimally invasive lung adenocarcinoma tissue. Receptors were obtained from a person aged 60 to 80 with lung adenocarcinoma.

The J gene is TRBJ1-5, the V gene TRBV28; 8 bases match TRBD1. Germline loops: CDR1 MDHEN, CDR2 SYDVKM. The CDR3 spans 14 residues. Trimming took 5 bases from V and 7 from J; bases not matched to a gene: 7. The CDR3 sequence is CASSIRGQGQPQHF. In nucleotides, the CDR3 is TGTGCCAGCAGTATCAGGGGGCAGGGGCAGCCCCAGCATTTT.

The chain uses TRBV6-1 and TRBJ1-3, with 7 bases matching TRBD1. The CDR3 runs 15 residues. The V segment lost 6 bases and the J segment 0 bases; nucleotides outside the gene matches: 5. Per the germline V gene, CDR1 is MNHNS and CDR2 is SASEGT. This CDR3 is CASSTGTASGNTIYF. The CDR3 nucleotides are TGTGCCAGCAGCACAGGGACAGCCTCTGGAAACACCATATATTTT.

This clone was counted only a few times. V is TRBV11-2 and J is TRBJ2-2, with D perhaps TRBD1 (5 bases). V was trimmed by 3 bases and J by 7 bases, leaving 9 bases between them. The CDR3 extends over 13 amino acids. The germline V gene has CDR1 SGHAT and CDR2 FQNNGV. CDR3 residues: CASSFVRGGELFF. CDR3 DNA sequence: TGTGCCAGCAGCTTCGTAAGGGGCGGGGAGCTGTTTTTT.

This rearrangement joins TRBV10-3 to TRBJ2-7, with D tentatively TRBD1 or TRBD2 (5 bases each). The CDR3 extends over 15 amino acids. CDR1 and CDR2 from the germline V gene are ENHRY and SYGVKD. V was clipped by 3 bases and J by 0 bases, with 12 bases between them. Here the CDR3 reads CAISDSGTVSYEQYF. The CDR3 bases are TGTGCCATCAGTGACTCCGGGACGGTCTCCTACGAGCAGTACTTC.

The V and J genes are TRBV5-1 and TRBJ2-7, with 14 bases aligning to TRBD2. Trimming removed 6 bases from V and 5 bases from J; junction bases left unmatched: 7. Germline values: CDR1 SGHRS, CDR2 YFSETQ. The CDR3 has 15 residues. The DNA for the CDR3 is TGCGCCAGCACCTCGACTAGCGGGGGGGCCCACGAGCAGTACTTC. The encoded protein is CASTSTSGGAHEQYF. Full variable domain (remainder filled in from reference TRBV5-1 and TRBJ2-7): KAGVTQTPRYLIKTRGQQVTLSCSPISGHRSVSWYQQTPGQGLQFLFEYFSETQRNKGNFPGRFSGRQFSNSRSEMNVSTLELGDSALYLCASTSTSGGAHEQYFGPGTRLTVT.

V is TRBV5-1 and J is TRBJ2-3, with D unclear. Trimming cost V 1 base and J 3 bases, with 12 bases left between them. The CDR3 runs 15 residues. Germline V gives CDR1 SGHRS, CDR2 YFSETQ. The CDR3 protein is CASSLWGWFTDTQYF. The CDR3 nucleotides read TGCGCCAGCAGCTTGTGGGGTTGGTTTACAGATACGCAGTATTTT.

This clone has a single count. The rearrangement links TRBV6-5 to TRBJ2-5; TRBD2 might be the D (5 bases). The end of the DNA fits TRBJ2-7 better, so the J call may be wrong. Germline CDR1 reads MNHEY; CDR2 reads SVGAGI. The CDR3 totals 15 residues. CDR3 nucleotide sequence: TGTGCCAGCAGTTGGGTGAGGGATAGTCCCTACGAGCAGTACTTC. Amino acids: CASSWVRDSPYEQYF.

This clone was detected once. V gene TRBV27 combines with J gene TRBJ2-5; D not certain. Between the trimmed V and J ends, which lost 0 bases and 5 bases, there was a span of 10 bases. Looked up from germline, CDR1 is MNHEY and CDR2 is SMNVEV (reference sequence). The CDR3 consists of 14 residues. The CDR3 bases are TGTGCCAGCAGTTTATCGATAATGTCGGAGACCCAGTACTTC. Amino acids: CASSLSIMSETQYF.

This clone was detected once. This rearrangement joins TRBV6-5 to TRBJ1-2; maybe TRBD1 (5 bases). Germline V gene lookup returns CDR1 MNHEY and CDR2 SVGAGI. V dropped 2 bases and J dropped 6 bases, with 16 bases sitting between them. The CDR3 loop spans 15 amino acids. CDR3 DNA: TGTGCCAGCAGTTACGGGGCAGGGACTGGGGATGGCTACACCTTC. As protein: CASSYGAGTGDGYTF.

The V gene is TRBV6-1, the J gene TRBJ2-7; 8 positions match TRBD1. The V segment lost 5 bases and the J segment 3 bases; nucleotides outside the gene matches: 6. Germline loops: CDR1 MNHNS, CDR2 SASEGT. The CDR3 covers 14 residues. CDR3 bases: TGTGCCAGCAGTTCGACTGGACAGGGCTACGAGCAGTACTTC. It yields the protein CASSSTGQGYEQYF.

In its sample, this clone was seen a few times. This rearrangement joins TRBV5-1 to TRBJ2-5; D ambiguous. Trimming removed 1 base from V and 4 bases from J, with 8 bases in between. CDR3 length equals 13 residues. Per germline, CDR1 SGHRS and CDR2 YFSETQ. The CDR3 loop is CASSLSNRETQYF. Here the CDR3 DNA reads TGCGCCAGCAGCTTGTCGAACCGAGAGACCCAGTACTTC.

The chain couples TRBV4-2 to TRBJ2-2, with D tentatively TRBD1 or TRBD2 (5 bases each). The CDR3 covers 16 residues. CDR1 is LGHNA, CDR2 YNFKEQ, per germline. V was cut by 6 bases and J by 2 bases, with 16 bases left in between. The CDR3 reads CASRPPGTLNTGELFF. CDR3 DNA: TGTGCCAGCAGACCCCCCGGGACCCTAAACACCGGGGAGCTGTTTTTT.

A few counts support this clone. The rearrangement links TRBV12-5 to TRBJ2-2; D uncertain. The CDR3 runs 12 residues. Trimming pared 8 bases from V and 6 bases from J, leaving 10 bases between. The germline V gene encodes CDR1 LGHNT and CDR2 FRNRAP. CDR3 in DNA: TGTGCTAGTTCCCCTTATTCCGGGGAGCTGTTTTTT. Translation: CASSPYSGELFF. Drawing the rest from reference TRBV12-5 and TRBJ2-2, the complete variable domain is DARVTQTPRHKVTEMGQEVTMRCQPILGHNTVFWYRQTMMQGLELLAYFRNRAPLDDSGMPKDRFSAEMPDATLATLKIQPSEPRDSAVYFCASSPYSGELFFGEGSRLTVL.

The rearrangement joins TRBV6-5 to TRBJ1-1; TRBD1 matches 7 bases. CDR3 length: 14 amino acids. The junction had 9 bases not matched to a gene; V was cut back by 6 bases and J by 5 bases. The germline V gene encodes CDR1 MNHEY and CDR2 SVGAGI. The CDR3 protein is CASRRTGQGTEAFF. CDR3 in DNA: TGTGCCAGCAGGCGGACAGGCCAGGGGACTGAAGCTTTCTTT.

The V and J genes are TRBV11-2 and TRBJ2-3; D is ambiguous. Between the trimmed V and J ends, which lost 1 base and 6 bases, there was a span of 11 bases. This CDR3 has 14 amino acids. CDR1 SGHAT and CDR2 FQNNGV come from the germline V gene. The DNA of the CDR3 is TGTGCCAGCAGCTTAGGACCCAGAAGGGATACGCAGTATTTT. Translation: CASSLGPRRDTQYF. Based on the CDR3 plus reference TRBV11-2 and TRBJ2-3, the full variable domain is EAGVAQSPRYKIIEKRQSVAFWCNPISGHATLYWYQQILGQGPKLLIQFQNNGVVDDSQLPKDRFSAERLKGVDSTLKIQPAKLEDSAVYLCASSLGPRRDTQYFGPGTRLTVL.

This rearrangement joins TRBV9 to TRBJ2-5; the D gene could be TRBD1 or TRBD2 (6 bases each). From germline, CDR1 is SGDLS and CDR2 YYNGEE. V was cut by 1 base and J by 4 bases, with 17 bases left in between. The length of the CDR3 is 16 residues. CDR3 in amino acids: CASSVRGDSSVETQYF. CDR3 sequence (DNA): TGTGCCAGCAGCGTAAGGGGGGACTCCTCGGTAGAGACCCAGTACTTC.

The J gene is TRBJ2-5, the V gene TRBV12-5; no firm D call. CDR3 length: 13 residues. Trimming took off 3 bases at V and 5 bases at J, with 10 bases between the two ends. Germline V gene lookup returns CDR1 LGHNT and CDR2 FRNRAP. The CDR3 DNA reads TGTGCTAGTGGTTTTATAGGGTTGGAGACCCAGTACTTC. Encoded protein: CASGFIGLETQYF.

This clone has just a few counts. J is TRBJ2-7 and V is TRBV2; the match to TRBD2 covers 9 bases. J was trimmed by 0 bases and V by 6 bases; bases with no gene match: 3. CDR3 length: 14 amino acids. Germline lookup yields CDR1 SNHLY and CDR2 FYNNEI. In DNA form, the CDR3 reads TGTGCCAGCAGGATAGCGGGGGCCTCCTACGAGCAGTACTTC. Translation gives CASRIAGASYEQYF.

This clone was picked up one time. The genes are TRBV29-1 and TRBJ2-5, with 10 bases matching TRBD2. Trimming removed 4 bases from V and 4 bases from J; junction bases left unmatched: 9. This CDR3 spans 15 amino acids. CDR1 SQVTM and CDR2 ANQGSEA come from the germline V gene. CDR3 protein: CSVVLSSGSGETQYF. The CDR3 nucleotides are TGCAGCGTTGTTCTGTCTAGCGGGAGCGGAGAGACCCAGTACTTC.

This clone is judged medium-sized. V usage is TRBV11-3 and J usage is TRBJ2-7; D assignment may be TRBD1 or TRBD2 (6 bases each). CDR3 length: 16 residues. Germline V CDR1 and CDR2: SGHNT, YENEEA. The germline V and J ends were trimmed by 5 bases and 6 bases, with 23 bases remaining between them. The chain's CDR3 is CASSLGVGGNMGEQYF. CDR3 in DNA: TGTGCCAGCAGCCTGGGGGTCGGGGGCAATATGGGCGAGCAGTACTTC.

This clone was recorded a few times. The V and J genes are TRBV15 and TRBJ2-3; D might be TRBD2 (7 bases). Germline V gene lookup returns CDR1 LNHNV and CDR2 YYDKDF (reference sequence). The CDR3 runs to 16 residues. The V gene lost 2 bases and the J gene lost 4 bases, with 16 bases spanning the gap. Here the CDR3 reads CATSRSVGGPPDTQYF. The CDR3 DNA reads TGTGCCACCAGCAGATCAGTGGGGGGGCCCCCAGATACGCAGTATTTT.

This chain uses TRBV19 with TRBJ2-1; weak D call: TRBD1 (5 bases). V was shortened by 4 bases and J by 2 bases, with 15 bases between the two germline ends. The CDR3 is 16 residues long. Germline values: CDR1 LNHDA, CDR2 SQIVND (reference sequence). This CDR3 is CASSSPQGFPYNEQFF. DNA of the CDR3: TGTGCCAGTAGTAGTCCCCAGGGATTCCCCTACAATGAGCAGTTCTTC. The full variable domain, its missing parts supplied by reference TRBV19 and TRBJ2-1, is DGGITQSPKYLFRKEGQNVTLSCEQNLNHDAMYWYRQDPGQGLRLIYYSQIVNDFQKGDIAEGYSVSREKKESFPLTVTSAQKNPTAFYLCASSSPQGFPYNEQFFGPGTRLTVL.

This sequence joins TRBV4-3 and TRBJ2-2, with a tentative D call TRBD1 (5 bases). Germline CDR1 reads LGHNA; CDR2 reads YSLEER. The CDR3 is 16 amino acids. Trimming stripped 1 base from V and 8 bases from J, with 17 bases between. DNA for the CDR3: TGCGCCAGCAGCCAAGCGGGCAGGGTGGCATGGGGGGAGCTGTTTTTT. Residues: CASSQAGRVAWGELFF.

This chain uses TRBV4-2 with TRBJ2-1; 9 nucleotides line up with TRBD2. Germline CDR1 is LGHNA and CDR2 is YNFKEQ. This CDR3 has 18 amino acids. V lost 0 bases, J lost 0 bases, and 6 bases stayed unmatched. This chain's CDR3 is CASSQDSSGESSYNEQFF. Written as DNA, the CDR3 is TGTGCCAGCAGCCAAGATTCTAGCGGGGAGAGCTCCTACAATGAGCAGTTCTTC.

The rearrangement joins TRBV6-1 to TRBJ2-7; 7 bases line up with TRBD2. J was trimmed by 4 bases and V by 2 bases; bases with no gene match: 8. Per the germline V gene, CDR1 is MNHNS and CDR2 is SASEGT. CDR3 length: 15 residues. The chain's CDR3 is CASSESGASGYEQYF. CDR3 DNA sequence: TGTGCCAGCAGTGAAAGCGGGGCCTCGGGTTACGAGCAGTACTTC.

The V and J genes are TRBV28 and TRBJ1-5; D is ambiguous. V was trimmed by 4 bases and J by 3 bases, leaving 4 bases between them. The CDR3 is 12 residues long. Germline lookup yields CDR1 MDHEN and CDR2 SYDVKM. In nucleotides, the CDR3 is TGTGCCAGCAGTTGGGCCAATCAGCCCCAGCATTTT. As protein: CASSWANQPQHF.

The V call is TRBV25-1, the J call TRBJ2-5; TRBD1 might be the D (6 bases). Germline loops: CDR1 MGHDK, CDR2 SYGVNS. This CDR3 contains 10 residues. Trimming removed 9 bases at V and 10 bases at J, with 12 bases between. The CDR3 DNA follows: TGTGCCAGTCAGGGGTCCTTCCAGTACTTC. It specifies CASQGSFQYF. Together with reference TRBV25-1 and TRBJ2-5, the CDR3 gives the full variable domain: EADIYQTPRYLVIGTGKKITLECSQTMGHDKMYWYQQDPGMELHLIHYSYGVNSTEKGDLSSESTVSRIRTEHFPLTLESARPSHTSQYLCASQGSFQYFGPGTRLLVL.